Each of the 15 T cell receptor beta chains below was sequenced from the same sample in a study of T cells expressing NK-cell markers. Each CDR3 protein gets one entry in TCRdb, which reprocessed the 5' RACE reads and gives no DNA. Its listing shows 150,000 to 180,000 distinct CDR3 sequences. The material sequenced was blood T cells: a sorted CD56 or NKG2C T cell subset, CD4+ or CD8+ T cells, or bulk PBMC T cells (not recorded which). These receptors all stem from a woman between 50 and 59 years old in good health.

This rearrangement joins TRBV20-1 to TRBJ1-2; TCRdb picks TRBD1, but there is no DNA to check that call. There are 16 residues in the CDR3. Germline V CDR1 and CDR2: DFQATT, SNEGSKA (reference sequence). The CDR3: CSARRRGQGADYGYTF.

This sequence joins TRBV10-2 and TRBJ2-1; there is no DNA to check the TCRdb D call of TRBD2. In germline, CDR1 is WSHSY, CDR2 SAAADI. The CDR3 sequence is 17 residues long. The CDR3 loop reads CASSERSSGSINNEQFF.

This chain's CDR3 is CASSLTGSPYNEQFF. The chain is built from TRBV7-9 and TRBJ2-1. Germline V gene sequence: CDR1 SEHNR, CDR2 FQNEAQ (reference sequence). The length of the CDR3 is 15 residues.

This sequence joins TRBV20-1 and TRBJ2-3; TCRdb indicates TRBD2, and absent DNA this call remains unverified. The germline V gene encodes CDR1 DFQATT and CDR2 SNEGSKA (reference sequence). The CDR3 contains 12 residues. This CDR3 is CSARAGAYTQYF.

This chain uses TRBV7-6 with TRBJ2-1; TCRdb gives TRBD2 as the D gene, but with no DNA this cannot be confirmed. The CDR3 runs 18 residues. From germline, CDR1 is SGHVS and CDR2 FNYEAQ. CDR3 region: CASSPQPAGLADYNEQFF.

The chain has TRBV19 and TRBJ1-5. The CDR3 is 14 residues long. Germline V gives CDR1 LNHDA, CDR2 SQIVND (reference sequence). The CDR3 loop reads CASQSRVGNQPQHF.

The V call is TRBV19, the J call TRBJ1-5. Germline lookup yields CDR1 LNHDA and CDR2 SQIVND (reference sequence). The CDR3 has 13 amino acids. CDR3 loop: CASKQNSNQPQHF. Filled out from reference TRBV19 and TRBJ1-5, the complete variable domain reads DGGITQSPKYLFRKEGQNVTLSCEQNLNHDAMYWYRQDPGQGLRLIYYSQIVNDFQKGDIAEGYSVSREKKESFPLTVTSAQKNPTAFYLCASKQNSNQPQHFGDGTRLSIL.

This chain connects TRBV4-1 to TRBJ1-1. This CDR3 spans 14 amino acids. In germline, CDR1 is MGHRA, CDR2 YSYEKL. The CDR3 spells CASSQGQRDTEAFF.

The chain recombines TRBV11-2 with TRBJ2-1. The CDR3 is 11 residues long. Germline V gene data show CDR1 as SGHAT and CDR2 as FQNNGV. The CDR3: CASSHSGEQFF.

The rearrangement joins TRBV9 to TRBJ2-3. The CDR3 spans 14 residues. CDR1 and CDR2 (germline): SGDLS, YYNGEE. CDR3: CASSAMPSTDTQYF.

The CDR3 loop is CAIPVASGELFF. This chain links TRBV12-3 or TRBV12-4 with TRBJ2-2; the D gene TCRdb calls, TRBD1, cannot be checked with no DNA. The CDR3 contains 12 residues.

The chain couples TRBV19 to TRBJ2-7; TCRdb names TRBD1, which stays unverified in the absence of DNA. The germline CDR1 and CDR2 sequences are LNHDA and SQIVND (reference sequence). The CDR3 runs to 13 residues. CDR3 protein: CASSIRDRYEQYF.

V usage is TRBV29-1 and J usage is TRBJ2-3; TCRdb selects TRBD2, and the lack of DNA leaves this call unchecked. Germline V gene sequence: CDR1 SQVTM, CDR2 ANQGSEA. The CDR3 runs 16 residues. CDR3 loop: CSVEGLADSSTDTQYF.

The chain is built from TRBV7-9 and TRBJ2-3; TCRdb picks TRBD1, but there is no DNA to check that call. CDR1 is SEHNR and CDR2 is FQNEAQ in the germline V gene (reference sequence). The CDR3 has 16 residues. Here the CDR3 reads CASSSQGTSSTDTQYF.

The chain uses TRBV5-1 and TRBJ2-1; TCRdb's D call of TRBD1 is untestable without DNA. The CDR3 totals 16 residues. The germline V gene has CDR1 SGHRS and CDR2 YFSETQ. CDR3 sequence reads: CATLPDGGGRYNEQFF.